This T cell receptor (beta chain) was sequenced in a study of brain metastases from non-small cell lung cancer. Whole-study findings and limits: Expanded T-cell clones appeared in approximately 60% of brain metastases over primaries.

On this clone: The antigen is not known.

TCRdb's table, derived via immunoSEQ multiplex PCR, lists solely in-frame clones and lacks some. The sample shows 4,000 to 5,000 clones, 70% to 80% of them seen only once. Trimming took 2 bases from V and 4 from J, leaving 8 bases between them. This CDR3 spans 13 amino acids. Germline V gives CDR1 SNHLY, CDR2 FYNNEI. The receptor was isolated from a donor older than 35 with non-small cell lung cancer. This chain links TRBV2 with TRBJ1-2; unclear D gene. The sequenced material came from primary lung tumor tissue. CDR3 sequence: CASSERAVYGYTF. CDR3 nucleotides: TGTGCCAGCAGTGAACGAGCAGTCTATGGCTACACCTTC.